The rows below give T cell receptor beta chains drawn from one sample of a study of shared T cell receptors in the human thymus. Produced via immunoSEQ multiplex PCR; TCRdb's table is partial and in-frame only. The table records hundreds of thousands of clones, around 89% of them present only once. These data were likewise used in another study, on human thymus T cells.

Source material: thymocytes. The source of these receptors is a boy in the first two years of life with a congenital heart defect. Both conserved end residues are part of each CDR3. The order of the fields is D gene, V gene, J gene, clone size, CDR3 DNA, CDR3 protein. A D gene is named only where the DNA matches it firmly. The size field is filled for only some rows; it gives once, few, many or a size class.

>TRBD2|TRBV7-9|TRBJ2-1|-
TGTGCCAGCATCCCCCCGTCTAGCGGGTCCCCGGACTCCTACAATGAGCAGTTCTTC
CASIPPSSGSPDSYNEQFF
>TRBD1|TRBV19|TRBJ2-5|-
TGTGCCAGTATCCCTTTGGACAGGGAAGAGACCCAGTACTTC
CASIPLDREETQYF
>-|TRBV19|TRBJ2-1|-
TGTGCCACTTCCGAGGGTAGCGGTTTCACCTACAATGAGCAGTTCTTC
CATSEGSGFTYNEQFF
>-|TRBV6-1|TRBJ2-2|-
TGTGCCAGCAGTGAAGAACAGGGCGACACCGGGGAGCTGTTTTTT
CASSEEQGDTGELFF
>TRBD1|TRBV27|TRBJ2-7|once
TGTGCCAGCAGCCCGATCCGACAGGGGAAGGCCTACGAGCAGTACTTC
CASSPIRQGKAYEQYF
>TRBD2|TRBV7-2|TRBJ2-1|once
TGTGCCAGCAGCTTAGTCCGCCTAGCGGGAGGTTCCTACAATGAGCAGTTCTTC
CASSLVRLAGGSYNEQFF
>-|TRBV28|TRBJ1-2|-
TGTGCCAGCAGTTTAGATCACAGGCCCTTAATTCCTCGTAACTATGGCTACACCTTC
CASSLDHRPLIPRNYGYTF
>TRBD2|TRBV7-9|TRBJ2-7|-
TGTGCCAGCAGCTTGGGGGGATTCCAGCTAGCGGGGAGGTACGAGCAGTACTTC
CASSLGGFQLAGRYEQYF
>-|TRBV27|TRBJ2-7|few
TGTGCCAGCAGTTTTTCGGCTAGCTTACTTCATGAGCAGTACTTC
CASSFSASLLHEQYF
>TRBD1|TRBV7-9|TRBJ1-1|-
TGTGCCAGCAGCCCGCCCAGGGGGCGTACTGAAGCTTTCTTT
CASSPPRGRTEAFF
>-|TRBV6-5|TRBJ1-1|-
TGTGCCAGCAGTTACACGAACAGGAGCACTGAAGCTTTCTTT
CASSYTNRSTEAFF
>-|TRBV30|TRBJ1-3|-
TGTGCCTGGAGGCCGGACAGAGGACGAAACACCATATATTTT
CAWRPDRGRNTIYF
>TRBD2|TRBV29-1|TRBJ2-1|-
TGCAGCGTTCGAGCTGGCGACAGGGCGGGAGGGGGTCCCCCCTCCTACAATGAGCAGTTCTTC
CSVRAGDRAGGGPPSYNEQFF
>-|TRBV4-3|TRBJ2-7|-
TGCGCCAGCAGCCAAGAATCGGAGCCCTACTACGAGCAGTACTTC
CASSQESEPYYEQYF
>TRBD2|TRBV7-3|TRBJ2-3|-
TGTGCCAGCAGCCAAATAGCGGGAGGGCGAGATACGCAGTATTTT
CASSQIAGGRDTQYF
>-|TRBV28|TRBJ1-2|once
TGTGCCAGCACCCCCCGGGTGGAGCCCAATGGCTACACCTTC
CASTPRVEPNGYTF
>-|TRBV5-1|TRBJ2-7|-
TGCGCCAGCAGCTTGGTCGGGGGGCGGAGAGACGAGCAGTACTTC
CASSLVGGRRDEQYF
>TRBD2|TRBV5-4|TRBJ2-3|-
TGTGCCAGCAGCTACCCGACTAGCGGGGGGGGGAGAGATACGCAGTATTTT
CASSYPTSGGGRDTQYF
>-|TRBV7-9|TRBJ1-4|-
TGTGCCAGCAGCCCGCAGCCGGGACTTGGCGGACCGAATGAAAAACTGTTTTTT
CASSPQPGLGGPNEKLFF
>-|TRBV19|TRBJ1-1|-
TGTGCCAGTAGTATAGATGGACAGATGAACACTGAAGCTTTCTTT
CASSIDGQMNTEAFF
>-|TRBV27|TRBJ1-5|-
TGTGCCAGCAGTCATTCTGCGGGGTGGCCCCAGCATTTT
CASSHSAGWPQHF
>TRBD1|TRBV28|TRBJ2-2|-
TGTGCCAGCGAACACCGGGACAGGGTAAACACCGGGGAGCTGTTTTTT
CASEHRDRVNTGELFF
>-|TRBV29-1|TRBJ2-1|few
TGCAGCGTTGAATCGGATGAGCAGTTCTTC
CSVESDEQFF
>-|TRBV7-6|TRBJ2-7|-
TGTGCCAGCAGCCTACGACCCCTACTATTAGCGCAATCTTACGAGCAGTACTTC
CASSLRPLLLAQSYEQYF
>TRBD1|TRBV4-3|TRBJ2-1|-
TGCGCCAGCAGCCGACGATCGGGACAGGGGGCGTGGAATGAGCAGTTCTTC
CASSRRSGQGAWNEQFF
>-|TRBV18|TRBJ2-3|-
TGTGCCAGCCGCGGCGGGCCCAGCACAGATACGCAGTATTTT
CASRGGPSTDTQYF
>TRBD2|TRBV10-3|TRBJ2-1|-
TGTGCCATCAGTGAGTCCGACGGGAGGGCGTACAATGAGCAGTTCTTC
CAISESDGRAYNEQFF
>-|TRBV7-2|TRBJ2-5|-
TGTGCCAGCAGCTTAGTAGCCGAGGAGAGGGGGAAAGAGACCCAGTACTTC
CASSLVAEERGKETQYF
>TRBD1|TRBV29-1|TRBJ2-3|-
TGCAGCGTTGAAGATCAAGAACAGGGGAATAGCACAGATACGCAGTATTTT
CSVEDQEQGNSTDTQYF
>-|TRBV5-4|TRBJ1-1|-
TGTGCCAGCAGTCCCCAGGATTCAGAAATAACTGAAGCTTTCTTT
CASSPQDSEITEAFF
>TRBD2|TRBV11-2|TRBJ2-5|-
TGTGCCAGCAGCTCCGGGACTAGCGGGAGGGGGGGGTACCAAGAGACCCAGTACTTC
CASSSGTSGRGGYQETQYF
>TRBD2|TRBV2|TRBJ2-7|once
TGTGCCAGCAGTGGGGCTAGCGGGCACTCCTACGAGCAGTACTTC
CASSGASGHSYEQYF
>TRBD1|TRBV28|TRBJ1-5|-
TGTGCCAGCAGTATAACCCCCGGGACAGGGGTTTATAGCAATCAGCCCCAGCATTTT
CASSITPGTGVYSNQPQHF
>-|TRBV18|TRBJ2-3|-
TGTGCCAGCTCACCAATGGCTCCCAAGTTTGCCACAGATACGCAGTATTTT
CASSPMAPKFATDTQYF
>TRBD2|TRBV19|TRBJ2-7|-
TGTGCCAGTAGTACCCTTAGCGGGAGGGTCCCCCACGAGCAGTACTTC
CASSTLSGRVPHEQYF
>-|TRBV27|TRBJ2-5|-
TGTGCCAGCAGTCCGACGAGGGGGTCGGGGGGCAGAGGGGAGACCCAGTACTTC
CASSPTRGSGGRGETQYF
>-|TRBV7-9|TRBJ2-7|-
TGTGCCAGCAGCTTTAGAGGCGGCGAGCAGTACTTC
CASSFRGGEQYF
>TRBD1|TRBV14|TRBJ1-4|-
TGTGCCAGCAGCCAAGTTGGGACAGGGGATGAAAAACTGTTTTTT
CASSQVGTGDEKLFF
>-|TRBV10-3|TRBJ2-7|-
TGTGCCATTCAGACTAGTCCGTACGAGCAGTACTTC
CAIQTSPYEQYF
>-|TRBV25-1|TRBJ1-1|-
TGTGCCAGCAGTGCCTACAGGGTTGAGGGGATGAACACTGAAGCTTTCTTT
CASSAYRVEGMNTEAFF
>-|TRBV4-1|TRBJ2-5|-
TGCGCCAGCAGCCAAGTTCCTCAGGTATGGTACTTC
CASSQVPQVWYF
>TRBD2|TRBV4-2|TRBJ2-4|once
TGTGCCAGCAGCCAAGCGGGAGGGCCGGACAAAAACATTCAGTACTTC
CASSQAGGPDKNIQYF